Following are 31 T cell receptor beta chains from one sample sequenced in a study of blood T cell repertoires in COVID-19. Libraries were prepared by immunoSEQ multiplex PCR; TCRdb keeps only in-frame clonotypes and omits some of them. The data contain 64,000 or so clones, roughly 80% of them singletons. Specimen: peripheral blood. These receptors all stem from a human donor in a cohort sampled during active COVID-19.

The rearrangement links TRBV10-2 to TRBJ2-2; 11 bases are shared with TRBD2. The germline CDR1 and CDR2 sequences are WSHSY and SAAADI. This CDR3 is 17 amino acids long. The junction had 11 bases not matched to a gene; V was cut back by 4 bases and J by 7 bases. The CDR3 is CASSVASGRRVVGELFF. The DNA of the CDR3 is TGCGCCAGCAGTGTGGCTAGCGGGAGGAGAGTGGTCGGGGAGCTGTTTTTT.

This clone was seen just once. The chain uses TRBV9 and TRBJ1-2; tentative D call: TRBD1 (5 bases). The CDR3 contains 15 residues. Per the germline V gene, CDR1 is SGDLS and CDR2 is YYNGEE. Deletions cut 4 bases from V and 0 bases from J, with 13 bases between. The DNA for the CDR3 is TGTGCCAGCAGCTCGAGGACACGAGCTAACTATGGCTACACCTTC. This gives the protein CASSSRTRANYGYTF.

This clone appeared a single time. V is TRBV10-3 and J is TRBJ1-2, with D uncertain. Germline V lookup: CDR1 ENHRY, CDR2 SYGVKD. This CDR3 has 14 amino acids. V was cut by 0 bases and J by 1 base, with 6 bases left in between. The CDR3 reads CAISESENNYGYTF. CDR3 in DNA: TGTGCCATCAGTGAGTCTGAGAATAACTATGGCTACACCTTC.

The chain recombines TRBV6-5 with TRBJ2-2; a possible D gene is TRBD2 (6 bases). The V end was cut by 0 bases, the J end by 0 bases, with 8 bases between. The CDR3 consists of 16 residues. Germline V lookup: CDR1 MNHEY, CDR2 SVGAGI. For the CDR3, the DNA is TGTGCCAGCAGTTACTCGTGGGGGGCGAACACCGGGGAGCTGTTTTTT. Protein: CASSYSWGANTGELFF.

V and J are TRBV12-5 and TRBJ2-2; 7 positions agree with TRBD1. Unmatched junction bases numbered 9, after V lost 0 bases and J lost 5 bases. The CDR3 length is 17 residues. CDR1 and CDR2 from the germline V gene are LGHNT and FRNRAP. The DNA for the CDR3 is TGTGCTAGTGGTTTGGTGCTGACCGGGACAGAAACCGGGGAGCTGTTTTTT. Translation gives CASGLVLTGTETGELFF.

The J gene is TRBJ2-3, the V gene TRBV11-2; tentatively, D is TRBD1 (5 bases). Trimming stripped 0 bases from V and 7 bases from J, with 11 bases between. The CDR3 covers 14 residues. Germline CDR1 is SGHAT and CDR2 is FQNNGV. The CDR3 here is CASSLDERGYTQYF. The CDR3 DNA reads TGTGCCAGCAGCTTAGATGAAAGGGGTTATACGCAGTATTTT. The full variable domain, its missing parts supplied by reference TRBV11-2 and TRBJ2-3, is EAGVAQSPRYKIIEKRQSVAFWCNPISGHATLYWYQQILGQGPKLLIQFQNNGVVDDSQLPKDRFSAERLKGVDSTLKIQPAKLEDSAVYLCASSLDERGYTQYFGPGTRLTVL.

The V and J genes are TRBV27 and TRBJ1-1; 8 nucleotides line up with TRBD1. There are 17 residues in the CDR3. The V gene's germline CDR1 is MNHEY and CDR2 SMNVEV (reference sequence). The J segment lost 4 bases and the V segment lost 6 bases, leaving 16 bases of the junction unmatched. The CDR3: CASRTELGRGRVTEAFF. The CDR3 coding sequence is TGTGCCAGCAGGACGGAGCTTGGCAGGGGGCGGGTCACTGAAGCTTTCTTT.

This clone showed up just a few times. The genes are TRBV6-6 and TRBJ1-4; D unclear. Germline-derived CDR1 and CDR2 are MNHNY and SVGAGI (reference sequence). The CDR3 covers 13 residues. V gave up 6 bases and J gave up 4 bases, with 9 bases separating them. CDR3 sequence: CASSLDYNEKLFF. DNA for the CDR3: TGTGCCAGCAGCCTCGACTATAATGAAAAACTGTTTTTT.

This clone was recorded once. This rearrangement joins TRBV9 to TRBJ1-1; no clear D. Germline CDR1 SGDLS, CDR2 YYNGEE. V lost 1 base and J lost 4, with 11 bases in between. The CDR3 spans 14 residues. The CDR3 loop is CASSVTQSVTEAFF. Written as DNA, the CDR3 is TGTGCCAGCAGCGTAACACAGTCCGTCACTGAAGCTTTCTTT.

The chain links TRBV11-2 to TRBJ2-5; D is perhaps TRBD2 (5 bases). From germline, CDR1 is SGHAT and CDR2 FQNNGV. V was trimmed by 5 bases and J by 2 bases, leaving 12 bases between them. The CDR3 sequence is 14 residues long. The CDR3 protein is CASSARTYQETQYF. DNA for the CDR3: TGTGCCAGCAGCGCAAGGACTTATCAAGAGACCCAGTACTTC.

The rearrangement uses TRBV19 and TRBJ2-3; maybe TRBD2 (5 bases). Germline assignment: CDR1 LNHDA and CDR2 SQIVND (reference sequence). Deletions cut 3 bases from V and 4 bases from J, with 14 bases between. The CDR3 covers 15 residues. The CDR3: CASSMVGGGADTQYF. CDR3 nucleotide sequence: TGTGCCAGTAGTATGGTTGGAGGAGGAGCAGATACGCAGTATTTT.

The table lists this clone with many counts. The CDR3 sequence: CATSGGDGSSNYEQYF. DNA of the CDR3: TGTGCCACCAGCGGGGGAGACGGGAGTTCCAACTACGAGCAGTACTTC. The genes are TRBV15 and TRBJ2-7; TRBD2 is a possible D gene (6 bases). Germline-derived CDR1 and CDR2 are LNHNV and YYDKDF (reference sequence). The length of the CDR3 is 16 residues. The V and J ends lost 5 bases and 3 bases respectively, with 20 bases between them. The complete variable domain, with remaining parts taken from reference TRBV15 and TRBJ2-7, reads DAMVIQNPRYQVTQFGKPVTLSCSQTLNHNVMYWYQQKSSQAPKLLFHYYDKDFNNEADTPDNFQSRRPNTSFCFLDIRSPGLGDTAMYLCATSGGDGSSNYEQYFGPGTRLTVT.

The chain couples TRBV9 to TRBJ2-1; D is possibly TRBD1 (6 bases). The ends were cut back, 2 bases at V and 0 bases at J, with 9 bases in the middle. This CDR3 has 15 amino acids. The germline CDR1 and CDR2 sequences are SGDLS and YYNGEE. CDR3 residues: CASSVADSSYNEQFF. DNA of the CDR3: TGTGCCAGCAGCGTCGCGGACAGCTCCTACAATGAGCAGTTCTTC.

This clone showed up just a few times. The CDR3: CASSQGDRPSTDTQYF. The CDR3 DNA sequence: TGTGCCAGCAGTCAAGGGGACAGACCTAGCACAGATACGCAGTATTTT. The chain joins TRBV5-6 to TRBJ2-3, with TRBD1 identical over 7 bases. The CDR3 contains 16 residues. The germline V gene has CDR1 SGHDT and CDR2 YYEEEE. V lost 5 bases and J lost 0; bases outside the gene matches: 9.

The genes are TRBV19 and TRBJ2-6; tentatively, D is TRBD2 (6 bases). Trimming removed 6 bases from V and 0 bases from J, with 24 bases in between. Germline V gene sequence: CDR1 LNHDA, CDR2 SQIVND (reference sequence). The CDR3 spans 20 residues. As DNA, the CDR3 is TGTGCCAGTAGCGACAACGGCGGGCGGGGCAGCCTCTCTGGGGCCAACGTCCTGACTTTC. This codes for CASSDNGGRGSLSGANVLTF.

The chain has TRBV6-4 and TRBJ1-4; 9 bases line up with TRBD1. Losses at the gene ends were 5 bases for V and 8 bases for J; bases not matched to a gene: 12. Germline CDR1 MRHNA, CDR2 SNTAGT. The CDR3 sequence is 16 residues long. CDR3 amino acids: CASSTPRDRVNEKLFF. CDR3 bases: TGTGCCAGCAGTACCCCCCGGGACAGGGTGAACGAAAAACTGTTTTTT.

This rearrangement joins TRBV5-4 to TRBJ2-1, with a tentative D call TRBD1 (6 bases). The CDR3 consists of 13 residues. Trimming stripped 4 bases from V and 15 bases from J, with 20 bases between. CDR1 is SGHNT and CDR2 is YYREEE in the germline V gene (reference sequence). The CDR3 DNA reads TGTGCCAGCAGCCCCAACAGGGAACCTCCGTCGTTCTTC. Its protein is CASSPNREPPSFF.

V usage is TRBV30 and J usage is TRBJ1-2, with 12 positions matching TRBD1. The CDR3 consists of 14 residues. V was pared by 5 bases and J by 7 bases, with 8 bases of the junction left unmatched. The germline CDR1 and CDR2 sequences are GTSNPN and SVGIG (reference sequence). The CDR3 loop is CAWDSSGQGAGYTF. CDR3 DNA sequence: TGTGCCTGGGACTCCTCGGGACAGGGGGCTGGCTACACCTTC. Full variable domain (rest looked up from reference TRBV30 and TRBJ1-2): SQTIHQWPATLVQPVGSPLSLECTVEGTSNPNLYWYRQAAGRGLQLLFYSVGIGQISSEVPQNLSASRPQDRQFILSSKKLLLSDSGFYLCAWDSSGQGAGYTFGSGTRLTVV.

The chain couples TRBV20-1 to TRBJ1-2; the match to TRBD1 covers 8 bases. Germline CDR1 reads DFQATT; CDR2 reads SNEGSKA (reference sequence). The J segment lost 8 bases and the V segment lost 3 bases, leaving 5 bases of the junction unmatched. This CDR3 contains 12 residues. The chain's CDR3 is CSASEQGGGYTF. The CDR3 coding sequence is TGCAGTGCTAGTGAACAGGGGGGCGGCTACACCTTC.

The chain recombines TRBV2 with TRBJ2-7, with 13 bases identical to TRBD2. The germline gives CDR1 SNHLY, CDR2 FYNNEI. The CDR3 has 13 residues. V lost 5 bases and J lost 7; bases outside the gene matches: 2. Here the CDR3 reads CASSLGLAGEQYF. CDR3 bases: TGTGCCAGCAGTTTGGGACTAGCGGGAGAGCAGTACTTC.

CDR3 amino acids: CASSLGARDSGNTIYF. In DNA form, the CDR3 reads TGTGCCAGCAGCTTGGGGGCCCGGGACTCTGGAAACACCATATATTTT. V is TRBV5-4 and J is TRBJ1-3, with D hard to call. CDR3 size: 16 residues. Looked up from germline, CDR1 is SGHNT and CDR2 is YYREEE (reference sequence). Deletions cut 0 bases from V and 0 bases from J, with 10 bases between.

The V call is TRBV28, the J call TRBJ2-3; 8 bases are shared with TRBD2. Trimming removed 5 bases from V and 6 bases from J; junction bases left unmatched: 10. The CDR3 contains 15 residues. Germline V CDR1 and CDR2: MDHEN, SYDVKM. The CDR3 here is CASSSEAGAYDTQYF. CDR3 DNA: TGTGCCAGCAGTAGTGAAGCGGGAGCATACGATACGCAGTATTTT. The full variable domain, its missing parts supplied by reference TRBV28 and TRBJ2-3, is DVKVTQSSRYLVKRTGEKVFLECVQDMDHENMFWYRQDPGLGLRLIYFSYDVKMKEKGDIPEGYSVSREKKERFSLILESASTNQTSMYLCASSSEAGAYDTQYFGPGTRLTVL.

V is TRBV6-2 or TRBV6-3 and J is TRBJ2-5, with 7 bases identical to TRBD1. Germline lookup yields CDR1 MNHEY and CDR2 SVGEGT. The CDR3 has 14 residues. Trimming removed 5 bases from V and 7 bases from J; junction bases left unmatched: 10. CDR3 sequence (DNA): TGTGCCAGCAGTAATGACAGGGTTCGGCGGACCCAGTACTTC. This translates into CASSNDRVRRTQYF.

The genes are TRBV28 and TRBJ1-4; 8 positions match TRBD1. This CDR3 comprises 15 residues. The V gene's germline CDR1 is MDHEN and CDR2 SYDVKM. The ends lost 6 bases at V and 6 bases at J; junction bases unmatched: 9. For the CDR3, the DNA is TGTGCCAGCAGGCCACCCAGGGGGCTTTATGAAAAACTGTTTTTT. Translating gives CASRPPRGLYEKLFF.

This clone came up a few times. The chain has TRBV18 and TRBJ1-5; 8 bases match TRBD1. Trimming cost V 3 bases and J 7 bases; bases outside gene matches: 2. There are 13 residues in the CDR3. Germline loops: CDR1 KGHSH, CDR2 LQKENI. The CDR3 DNA reads as TGTGCCAGCTCACCGGGACAGGACCAGCCCCAGCATTTT. Translated, it gives CASSPGQDQPQHF.

The chain couples TRBV6-2 or TRBV6-3 to TRBJ2-1; a possible D gene is TRBD1 (6 bases). Trimming removed 5 bases from V and 0 bases from J, with 11 bases in between. The CDR3 totals 15 residues. Germline loops: CDR1 MNHEY, CDR2 SVGEGT. CDR3 protein: CASSPRDTSYNEQFF. For the CDR3, the DNA is TGTGCCAGCAGTCCACGGGACACCTCCTACAATGAGCAGTTCTTC.

This clone was counted a single time. The chain combines TRBV4-3 with TRBJ2-2; TRBD2 agrees at 11 bases. The CDR3 has 18 amino acids. Germline loops: CDR1 LGHNA, CDR2 YSLEER. V trimming: 4 bases; J trimming: 2 bases; junction bases outside the gene matches: 9. CDR3 sequence (DNA): TGCGCCAGCAGCCGCGCTTTCGGGACTAGCGGCAACACCGGGGAGCTGTTTTTT. Residues: CASSRAFGTSGNTGELFF.

This clone was counted once. V and J are TRBV5-1 and TRBJ1-2, with a weak D call TRBD1 (5 bases). The CDR3 contains 17 residues. Trimming removed 1 base from V and 0 bases from J, with 16 bases in between. Germline values: CDR1 SGHRS, CDR2 YFSETQ. The CDR3 region is CASSLSATALSNYGYTF. CDR3 coding DNA: TGCGCCAGCAGCTTGAGTGCGACAGCATTATCTAACTATGGCTACACCTTC.

This chain joins TRBV19 and TRBJ1-1, with a possible D match to TRBD1 (5 bases). This CDR3 has 13 amino acids. V dropped 7 bases and J dropped 4 bases, with 13 bases sitting between them. The germline CDR1 and CDR2 sequences are LNHDA and SQIVND (reference sequence). The CDR3 sequence is CASIGKGPTEAFF. CDR3 DNA sequence: TGTGCCAGTATTGGAAAGGGGCCCACTGAAGCTTTCTTT.

The rearrangement joins TRBV14 to TRBJ2-1; perhaps TRBD2 as D (6 bases). Looked up from germline, CDR1 is SGHDN and CDR2 is FVKESK. This CDR3 spans 14 amino acids. The V gene lost 0 bases and the J gene lost 8 bases, with 11 bases spanning the gap. As DNA, the CDR3 is TGTGCCAGCAGCCAAGATCTAATAGCGGATGAGCAGTTCTTC. Translation gives CASSQDLIADEQFF.

The chain has TRBV7-9 and TRBJ2-2; TRBD1 aligns across 9 bases. Trimming at V came to 5 bases and at J to 5 bases, leaving 15 bases not matched to a gene. The CDR3 runs 18 residues. The germline V gene has CDR1 SEHNR and CDR2 FQNEAQ (reference sequence). The CDR3 loop reads CASSPGTGSRGLTGELFF. The CDR3 region has the DNA TGTGCCAGCAGCCCCGGGACAGGGTCTCGCGGTCTGACCGGGGAGCTGTTTTTT.